Here is one T cell receptor beta chain with its context. What this receptor recognizes is not known. No per-base quality is available; no much larger clone lies one base away. The library was made by the immunoSEQ multiplex PCR assay. Imported from immuneACCESS, the table was reduced by TCRdb to in-frame sequences with V and J called. These copies leave out some clones; in studies compared against another copy, an unresolved V gene accounts for under half, and the cause of the remainder is not known. A total of some 120,000 clones appear in this sample, 70% to 90% of them only once. Jointly, the top ten make up 2.3% of the sample. These data are taken from a study of control samples from healthy donors and cancer patients (TCRdb year 2020). V loses 6 bases, J loses 0 bases, and the germline ends lie 12 bases apart. CDR1 SNHLY and CDR2 FYNNEI were looked up in the germline V gene. The CDR3 runs 14 amino acids, cysteine and phenylalanine included. Only the CDR3 region is kept as DNA, spanning 42 bases read in frame from base 1.

The clonotype comes from a woman aged 70-85 years in good health. The chain is assembled from TRBV2 and TRBJ2-7, with the D gene call left open. Material: blood. The sequenced DNA: TGTGCCAGCAGGACCAGACAAACCTCCTACGAGCAGTACTTC. It translates to CASRTRQTSYEQYF.